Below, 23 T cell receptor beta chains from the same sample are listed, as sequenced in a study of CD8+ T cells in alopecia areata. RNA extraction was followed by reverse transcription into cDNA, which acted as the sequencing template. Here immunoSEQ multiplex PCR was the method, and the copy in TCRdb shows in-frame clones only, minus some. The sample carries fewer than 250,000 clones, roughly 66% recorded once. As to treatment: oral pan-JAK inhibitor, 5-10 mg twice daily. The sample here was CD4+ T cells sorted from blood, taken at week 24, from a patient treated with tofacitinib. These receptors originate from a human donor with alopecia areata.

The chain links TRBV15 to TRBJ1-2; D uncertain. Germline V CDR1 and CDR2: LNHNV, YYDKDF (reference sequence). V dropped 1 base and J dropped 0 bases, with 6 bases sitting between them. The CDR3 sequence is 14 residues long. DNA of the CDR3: TGTGCCACCAGCAGAGGGGCAGCTAACTATGGCTACACCTTC. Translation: CATSRGAANYGYTF. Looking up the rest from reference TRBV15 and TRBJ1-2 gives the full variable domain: DAMVIQNPRYQVTQFGKPVTLSCSQTLNHNVMYWYQQKSSQAPKLLFHYYDKDFNNEADTPDNFQSRRPNTSFCFLDIRSPGLGDTAMYLCATSRGAANYGYTFGSGTRLTVV.

In DNA, the CDR3 is TGTGCCAGCCAAGGGCGATCAGGTCAGCCCCAGCATTTT. Protein product: CASQGRSGQPQHF. V is TRBV9 and J is TRBJ1-5; no firm D call. The CDR3 sequence is 13 residues long. The germline gives CDR1 SGDLS, CDR2 YYNGEE. With 7 bases removed from V and 6 bases from J, the gap between germline ends came to 14 bases.

For the CDR3, the DNA is TGTGCCTGGAGTGTACGTGGGCAGGTTGGTCTTTCACCCCTCCACTTT. Translation: CAWSVRGQVGLSPLHF. The chain combines TRBV30 with TRBJ1-6; D unresolved. CDR1 and CDR2 from the germline V gene are GTSNPN and SVGIG (reference sequence). This CDR3 region has 16 residues. Between the trimmed V and J ends, which lost 0 bases and 9 bases, there was a span of 18 bases.

The CDR3 DNA reads as TGTGCCAGCAGCTTAGATCGGGGGAGATTTGGGAATGAGCAGTTCTTC. The encoded protein is CASSLDRGRFGNEQFF. The gene calls are TRBV11-3 and TRBJ2-1; TRBD2 is a possible D gene (6 bases). This CDR3 is 16 amino acids long. Trimming left V 0 bases short and J 7 bases short, with 16 bases between. CDR1 is SGHNT and CDR2 is YENEEA in the germline V gene. Full variable domain (missing parts from reference TRBV11-3 and TRBJ2-1): EAGVVQSPRYKIIEKKQPVAFWCNPISGHNTLYWYLQNLGQGPELLIRYENEEAVDDSQLPKDRFSAERLKGVDSTLKIQPAELGDSAVYLCASSLDRGRFGNEQFFGPGTRLTVL.

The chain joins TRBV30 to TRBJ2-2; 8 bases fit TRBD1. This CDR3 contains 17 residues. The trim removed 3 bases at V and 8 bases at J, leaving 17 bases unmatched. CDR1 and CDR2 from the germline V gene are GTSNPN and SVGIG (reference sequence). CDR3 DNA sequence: TGTGCCTGGAGCGAACTCGGACAGGGACCCTCGGGTGGGGAGCTGTTTTTT. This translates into CAWSELGQGPSGGELFF.

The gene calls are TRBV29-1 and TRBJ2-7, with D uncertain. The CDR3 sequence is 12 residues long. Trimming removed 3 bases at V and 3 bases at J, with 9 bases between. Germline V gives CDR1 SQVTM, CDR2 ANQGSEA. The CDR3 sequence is CSVEAANYEQYF. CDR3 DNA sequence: TGCAGCGTTGAGGCAGCGAACTACGAGCAGTACTTC.

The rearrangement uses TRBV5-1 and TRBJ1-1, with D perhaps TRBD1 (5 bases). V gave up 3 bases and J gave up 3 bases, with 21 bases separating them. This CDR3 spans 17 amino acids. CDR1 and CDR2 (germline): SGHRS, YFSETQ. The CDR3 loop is CASSSGLAVGRDTEAFF. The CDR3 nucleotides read TGCGCCAGCAGCTCGGGCCTAGCCGTGGGCAGGGACACTGAAGCTTTCTTT.

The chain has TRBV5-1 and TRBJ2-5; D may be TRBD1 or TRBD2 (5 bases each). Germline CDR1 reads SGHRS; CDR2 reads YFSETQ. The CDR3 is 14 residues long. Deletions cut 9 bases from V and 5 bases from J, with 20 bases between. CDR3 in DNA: TGCGCCACCGGTGGTGGGGGAGCTGGGGAGACCCAGTACTTC. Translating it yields CATGGGGAGETQYF.

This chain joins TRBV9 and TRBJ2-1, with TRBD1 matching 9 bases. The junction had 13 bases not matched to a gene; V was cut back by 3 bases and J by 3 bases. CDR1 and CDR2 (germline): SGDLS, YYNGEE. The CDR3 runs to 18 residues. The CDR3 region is CASSASPGTGTIYNEQFF. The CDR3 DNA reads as TGTGCCAGCAGCGCCAGTCCCGGGACAGGGACTATCTACAATGAGCAGTTCTTC. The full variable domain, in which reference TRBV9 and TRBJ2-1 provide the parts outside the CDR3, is DSGVTQTPKHLITATGQRVTLRCSPRSGDLSVYWYQQSLDQGLQFLIQYYNGEERAKGNILERFSAQQFPDLHSELNLSSLELGDSALYFCASSASPGTGTIYNEQFFGPGTRLTVL.

The CDR3 loop is CASTLRPGTYYGYTF. The CDR3 nucleotides are TGTGCCAGCACCCTGCGTCCAGGGACCTACTATGGCTACACCTTC. V gene TRBV6-5 combines with J gene TRBJ1-2; D might be TRBD1 (5 bases). The CDR3 is made up of 15 amino acids. Trimming took off 7 bases at V and 3 bases at J, with 18 bases between the two ends. Germline lookup yields CDR1 MNHEY and CDR2 SVGAGI.

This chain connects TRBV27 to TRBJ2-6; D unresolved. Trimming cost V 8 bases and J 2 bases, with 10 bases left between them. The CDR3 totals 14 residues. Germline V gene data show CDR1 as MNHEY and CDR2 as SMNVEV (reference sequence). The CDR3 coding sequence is TGTGCCAGCGGCTACCTTACTGGGGCCAACGTCCTGACTTTC. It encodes CASGYLTGANVLTF. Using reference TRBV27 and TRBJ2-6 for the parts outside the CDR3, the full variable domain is EAQVTQNPRYLITVTGKKLTVTCSQNMNHEYMSWYRQDPGLGLRQIYYSMNVEVTDKGDVPEGYKVSRKEKRNFPLILESPSPNQTSLYFCASGYLTGANVLTFGAGSRLTVL.

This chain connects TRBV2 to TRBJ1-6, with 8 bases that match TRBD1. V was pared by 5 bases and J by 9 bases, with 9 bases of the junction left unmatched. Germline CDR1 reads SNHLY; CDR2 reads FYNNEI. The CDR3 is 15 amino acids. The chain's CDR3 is CASSRETGASSPLHF. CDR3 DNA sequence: TGTGCCAGCAGTAGAGAGACAGGGGCGTCTTCACCCCTCCACTTT.

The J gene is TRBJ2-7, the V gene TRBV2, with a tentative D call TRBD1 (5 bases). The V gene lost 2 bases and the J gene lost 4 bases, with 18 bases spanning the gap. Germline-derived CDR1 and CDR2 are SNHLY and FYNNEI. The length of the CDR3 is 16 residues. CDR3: CASSEQDLASGYEQYF. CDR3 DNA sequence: TGTGCCAGCAGTGAACAAGATTTGGCGTCAGGGTACGAGCAGTACTTC. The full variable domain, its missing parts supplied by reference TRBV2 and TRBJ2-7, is EPEVTQTPSHQVTQMGQEVILRCVPISNHLYFYWYRQILGQKVEFLVSFYNNEISEKSEIFDDQFSVERPDGSNFTLKIRSTKLEDSAMYFCASSEQDLASGYEQYFGPGTRLTVT.

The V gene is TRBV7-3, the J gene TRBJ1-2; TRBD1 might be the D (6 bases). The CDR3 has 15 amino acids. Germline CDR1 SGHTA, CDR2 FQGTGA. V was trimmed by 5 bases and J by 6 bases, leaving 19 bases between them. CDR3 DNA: TGTGCCAGCAGCGGTCGCATCAGGGGTGTCGATGGCTACACCTTC. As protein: CASSGRIRGVDGYTF.

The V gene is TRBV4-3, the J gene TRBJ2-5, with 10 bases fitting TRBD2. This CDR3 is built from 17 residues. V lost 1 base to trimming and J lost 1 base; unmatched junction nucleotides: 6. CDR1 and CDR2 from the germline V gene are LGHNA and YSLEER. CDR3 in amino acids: CASSQGGVAGGQETQYF. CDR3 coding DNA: TGCGCCAGCAGCCAAGGGGGAGTAGCGGGGGGCCAAGAGACCCAGTACTTC.

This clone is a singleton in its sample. CDR3 in amino acids: CAWSFSRLYGYTF. The CDR3 DNA follows: TGTGCCTGGAGTTTCTCACGGCTCTATGGCTACACCTTC. The chain has TRBV30 and TRBJ1-2; D remains unclear. The germline V and J ends were trimmed by 2 bases and 4 bases, with 11 bases remaining between them. Germline V gives CDR1 GTSNPN, CDR2 SVGIG (reference sequence). The CDR3 covers 13 residues.

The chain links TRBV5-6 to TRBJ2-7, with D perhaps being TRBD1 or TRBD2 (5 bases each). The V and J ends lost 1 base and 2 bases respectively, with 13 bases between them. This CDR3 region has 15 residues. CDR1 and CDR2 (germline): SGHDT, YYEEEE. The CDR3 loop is CASSLWDGGPYEQYF. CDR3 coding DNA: TGTGCCAGCAGCTTGTGGGATGGGGGACCCTACGAGCAGTACTTC.

For the CDR3, the DNA is TGTGCCAGCAGCTCCGACAGGGATTCTGAAGCTTTCTTT. Its translation is CASSSDRDSEAFF. The chain links TRBV7-8 to TRBJ1-1; TRBD1 aligns across 7 bases. The CDR3 has 13 amino acids. The V gene end was trimmed by 4 bases and the J gene end by 6 bases; junction bases not matched to a gene: 5. The germline gives CDR1 SGHVS, CDR2 FQNEAQ.

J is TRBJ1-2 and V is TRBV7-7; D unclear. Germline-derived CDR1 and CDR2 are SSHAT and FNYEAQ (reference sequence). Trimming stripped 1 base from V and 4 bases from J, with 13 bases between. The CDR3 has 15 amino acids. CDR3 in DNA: TGTGCCAGCAGCTTAGTACGGGTTCGGAGCTATGGCTACACCTTC. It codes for CASSLVRVRSYGYTF.

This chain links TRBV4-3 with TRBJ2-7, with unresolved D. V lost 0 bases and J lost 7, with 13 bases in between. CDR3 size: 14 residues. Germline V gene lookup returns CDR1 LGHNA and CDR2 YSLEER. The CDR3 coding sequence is TGCGCCAGCAGCCAAGATCGGGCCGCTAGTGAGCAGTACTTC. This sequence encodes CASSQDRAASEQYF.

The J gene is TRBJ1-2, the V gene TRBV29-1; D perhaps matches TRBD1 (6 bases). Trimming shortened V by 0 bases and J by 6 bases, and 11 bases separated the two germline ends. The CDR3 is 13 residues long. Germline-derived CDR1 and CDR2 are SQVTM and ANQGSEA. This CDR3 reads CSVEEITGHGYTF. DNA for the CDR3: TGCAGCGTTGAAGAGATCACAGGGCATGGCTACACCTTC.

CDR3 loop: CASSQEEGLATGELFF. The CDR3 DNA reads as TGTGCCAGCAGCCAAGAGGAAGGACTAGCAACCGGGGAGCTGTTTTTT. The chain carries TRBV4-2 and TRBJ2-2; 8 nucleotides agree with TRBD2. The V gene's germline CDR1 is LGHNA and CDR2 YNFKEQ. The CDR3 totals 16 residues. J lost 5 bases, V lost 0 bases, and 5 bases had no gene match.

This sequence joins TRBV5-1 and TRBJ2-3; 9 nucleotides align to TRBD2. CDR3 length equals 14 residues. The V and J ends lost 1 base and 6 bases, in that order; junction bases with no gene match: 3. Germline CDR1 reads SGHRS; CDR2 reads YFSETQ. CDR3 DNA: TGCGCCAGCAGCTTGCTAGCGGGACCCGATACGCAGTATTTT. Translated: CASSLLAGPDTQYF.